Listed below are T cell receptor beta chains from one sample, sequenced in a study of blood T cell repertoires in COVID-19. Profiling relied on immunoSEQ multiplex PCR, and the TCRdb table lists in-frame clones only, not all of them. The sample carries about 240,000 clones, 86% recorded once. The sequencing input was peripheral blood. These receptors originate from an elderly man with acute or convalescent COVID-19. Both conserved end residues are part of each CDR3. D genes are given only for firm matches. A clone size is listed for some rows: how often the clone was seen (once, few, many), or a class if it is expanded.

cdr3_nt	cdr3_aa	clone_size	v_call	j_call	d_call
TGTGCCAGCAGTGAAGCGCGACTTCGGGGGACAGATACGCAGTATTTT	CASSEARLRGTDTQYF	.	TRBV2	TRBJ2-3	.
TGTGCCAGCTCGGACAATGGGAACACTGAAGCTTTCTTT	CASSDNGNTEAFF	.	TRBV18	TRBJ1-1	.
TGCAGCGTTACGACGGGGGATACGCAGTATTTT	CSVTTGDTQYF	.	TRBV29-1	TRBJ2-3	.
TGTGCCAGCTCTAGGAGCCCAGCCTCCTACGAGCAGTACTTC	CASSRSPASYEQYF	.	TRBV18	TRBJ2-7	.
TGCAGTGCTAGTTCCACAGCTAACTATGGCTACACCTTC	CSASSTANYGYTF	.	TRBV20-1	TRBJ1-2	.
TGTGCCAGCAGCCAAGATGCCGTCCTAAGCAGCGGGAGGGCCCGGACCGGGGAGCTGTTTTTT	CASSQDAVLSSGRARTGELFF	.	TRBV3-1/TRBV3-2	TRBJ2-2	TRBD2
TGTGCCAGCAGCGCGGGCCTCGGGAACACTGAAGCTTTCTTT	CASSAGLGNTEAFF	once	TRBV7-8	TRBJ1-1	.
TGCGCCAGCAGCCTCCGACAGGGCCGCGGCACCGGGGAGCTGTTTTTT	CASSLRQGRGTGELFF	.	TRBV5-1	TRBJ2-2	TRBD1
TGTGCCACCAGCAGAGATAAGATCCAGGGAGATACGCAGTATTTT	CATSRDKIQGDTQYF	once	TRBV15	TRBJ2-3	.
TGTGCCAGCAGTTCCCCATACAGGGCTCATGGAAACACCATATATTTT	CASSSPYRAHGNTIYF	.	TRBV6-5	TRBJ1-3	.
TGCGCCAGCAGCACCAACTCACAGGGGATAGGTGAAAAACTGTTTTTT	CASSTNSQGIGEKLFF	.	TRBV5-1	TRBJ1-4	TRBD1
TGTGCCAGCAGTTTAAAACTCTCCTACGAGCAGTACTTC	CASSLKLSYEQYF	.	TRBV2	TRBJ2-7	.
TGCGCCAGCAGCTGGGGGGACAGCCAACCGACTGAAGCTTTCTTT	CASSWGDSQPTEAFF	once	TRBV5-1	TRBJ1-1	TRBD1
TGTGCCAGCAGTTTACGGACAGGGGGAAACACCATATATTTT	CASSLRTGGNTIYF	.	TRBV27	TRBJ1-3	TRBD1
TGTGCCAGTAGTATGCGGGGAGAGGGTAGCGAGACCCAGTACTTC	CASSMRGEGSETQYF	.	TRBV19	TRBJ2-5	.
TGTGCCAGTAGGAGAGATAGCAATCAGCCCCAGCATTTT	CASRRDSNQPQHF	.	TRBV19	TRBJ1-5	.
TGTGCCAGCGGCCAGGGACAGGCTCCTGGAAACACCATATATTTT	CASGQGQAPGNTIYF	.	TRBV6-2/TRBV6-3	TRBJ1-3	TRBD1
TGTGCCAGCAGCTTATTGTCAGGGGTTGACTATGGCTACACCTTC	CASSLLSGVDYGYTF	.	TRBV7-2	TRBJ1-2	.
TGTGCCAGCCGTACCACAGGGATCAACACTGAAGCTTTCTTT	CASRTTGINTEAFF	once	TRBV7-2	TRBJ1-1	.
TGTGCCAGCAGCCAAGGCTTCCGGGACAGGAACACCGGGGAGCTGTTTTTT	CASSQGFRDRNTGELFF	.	TRBV3-1/TRBV3-2	TRBJ2-2	TRBD1
TGTGCCAGCAGTCCGGACCGGGACTTGAAGCAGTATTTT	CASSPDRDLKQYF	.	TRBV12-3/TRBV12-4	TRBJ2-3	.
TGTGCCATCAGGCCCGGGACAGGGGGCTTGGGTAGGTCCTACAATGAGCAGTTCTTC	CAIRPGTGGLGRSYNEQFF	.	TRBV10-3	TRBJ2-1	TRBD1
TGTGCCAGCAGCCACCTCCGACAGGGCTTTTCTGGAAACACCATATATTTT	CASSHLRQGFSGNTIYF	.	TRBV12-1	TRBJ1-3	.
TGTGCCAGCAGCTTCGGGTCGAGGGGCAATCAGCCCCAGCATTTT	CASSFGSRGNQPQHF	.	TRBV7-8	TRBJ1-5	.
TGTGCCAGCAGCGTAGCTACAGGGCCGAACACTGAAGCTTTCTTT	CASSVATGPNTEAFF	.	TRBV9	TRBJ1-1	.
TGTGCCAGCAGTCCGCAAGCGGGAGCGATCTACGAGCAGTACTTC	CASSPQAGAIYEQYF	.	TRBV28	TRBJ2-7	TRBD2
TGTGCCAGCAGCTTCGATGGAGCTAGCGGGGGGGCCCTAGCATATGAGCAGTTCTTC	CASSFDGASGGALAYEQFF	.	TRBV5-4	TRBJ2-1	TRBD2
TGTGCCAGTAGTACTCAGGGCTACGAGCAGTACTTC	CASSTQGYEQYF	.	TRBV19	TRBJ2-7	.
TGTGCCAGCACCTTTTGGGCAGCCACTGAAGCTTTCTTT	CASTFWAATEAFF	.	TRBV5-6	TRBJ1-1	.
TGTGCCAGTAGTACCCTAGGGACAACAAGGGGCAATCAGCCCCAGCATTTT	CASSTLGTTRGNQPQHF	.	TRBV19	TRBJ1-5	.
TGTGCCAGCACCGATGCAGGGTTCAATCAGCCCCAGCATTTT	CASTDAGFNQPQHF	.	TRBV6-5	TRBJ1-5	.
TGTGCCATAGGAAGAGGGCCGTATAGCAATCAGCCCCAGCATTTT	CAIGRGPYSNQPQHF	.	TRBV19	TRBJ1-5	.
TGTGCCAGCAGTGAAGGGGGCACTAATGAAAAACTGTTTTTT	CASSEGGTNEKLFF	.	TRBV2	TRBJ1-4	.
TGTGCCAGCGCCAACAGTCATGGTGAAAAACTGTTTTTT	CASANSHGEKLFF	few	TRBV7-3	TRBJ1-4	.
TGTGCCACCAGTACGACGGGGGGGGCCTGGGAGACCCAGTACTTC	CATSTTGGAWETQYF	.	TRBV24-1	TRBJ2-5	TRBD2
TGCGCCAGCAGCCAAGCAGGAGGTAGTAAAGCTTTCTTT	CASSQAGGSKAFF	.	TRBV4-3	TRBJ1-1	.
TGTGCCAGCAGGACAGAGACTAATTCACCCCTCCACTTT	CASRTETNSPLHF	.	TRBV6-5	TRBJ1-6	.